These 4 T cell receptor beta chains originate from one sample sequenced in a study of T cell responses to AZD1222 COVID-19 vaccine. Libraries were prepared by immunoSEQ multiplex PCR; TCRdb keeps only in-frame clonotypes and omits some of them. Here the sample spans 150,000 to 200,000 clones, over 80% being singletons. This specimen was peripheral blood, taken on day 0 of AZD1222 vaccination. These receptors were taken from an adult in good health.

The rearrangement joins TRBV28 to TRBJ1-5; 11 nucleotides align to TRBD1. CDR1 is MDHEN, CDR2 SYDVKM, per germline. Trimming removed 2 bases from V and 2 bases from J; junction bases left unmatched: 14. The CDR3 consists of 20 residues. CDR3 amino acids: CASSLRGGDLDRGRNQPQHF. The CDR3 bases are TGTGCCAGCAGTTTACGAGGAGGGGATTTGGACAGGGGGCGCAATCAGCCCCAGCATTTT.

The V call is TRBV11-1, the J call TRBJ2-1; the D is unclear. From germline, CDR1 is SGHAT and CDR2 FQDESV (reference sequence). Trimming shortened V by 6 bases and J by 7 bases, and 13 bases separated the two germline ends. This CDR3 spans 13 amino acids. CDR3 nucleotide sequence: TGTGCCAGCAGACACACGGCTGGGAATGAGCAGTTCTTC. Translation gives CASRHTAGNEQFF.

The CDR3, as DNA: TGCAGCGTTGTAGGGGACAATGAGCAGTTCTTC. It translates to CSVVGDNEQFF. The gene calls are TRBV29-1 and TRBJ2-1, with D perhaps matching TRBD1 (5 bases). Germline assignment: CDR1 SQVTM and CDR2 ANQGSEA. There are 11 residues in the CDR3. Between the trimmed V and J ends, which lost 4 bases and 5 bases, there was a span of 6 bases.

The chain uses TRBV30 and TRBJ2-2, with 12 nucleotides matching TRBD2. Germline V gene sequence: CDR1 GTSNPN, CDR2 SVGIG (reference sequence). V lost 2 bases to trimming and J lost 3 bases; unmatched junction nucleotides: 1. CDR3 length: 15 residues. The CDR3 DNA reads as TGTGCCTGGAGTTGGACTAGCGGGGACACCGGGGAGCTGTTTTTT. The encoded protein is CAWSWTSGDTGELFF.